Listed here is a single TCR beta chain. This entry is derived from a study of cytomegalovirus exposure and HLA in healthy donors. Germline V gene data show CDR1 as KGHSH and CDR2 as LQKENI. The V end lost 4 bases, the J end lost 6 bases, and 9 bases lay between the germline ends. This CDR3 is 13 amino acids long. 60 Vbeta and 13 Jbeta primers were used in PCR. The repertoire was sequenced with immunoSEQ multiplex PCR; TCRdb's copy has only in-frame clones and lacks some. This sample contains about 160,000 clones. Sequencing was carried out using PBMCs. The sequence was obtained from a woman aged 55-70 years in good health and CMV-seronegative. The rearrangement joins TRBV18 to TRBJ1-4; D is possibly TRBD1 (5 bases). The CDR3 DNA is TGTGCCAGCTCACTTCAGGGTGATGAAAAACTGTTTTTT. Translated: CASSLQGDEKLFF.